The 9 T cell receptor beta chains in this list originate from one sample, sequenced in a study of blood T cell repertoires in COVID-19 (dated by TCRdb to between 2020 and 2021). Libraries were prepared through the immunoSEQ multiplex PCR assay. TCRdb holds this immuneACCESS table with in-frame rearrangements only. Some clones are missing; in checked studies, unresolved V genes explain under half, and the rest has no known cause. Recorded for this sample are tens of thousands of clones; approximately 77% of them occurred a single time. Under 2.5% of the sample is taken by the ten largest. The sequenced sample consisted of peripheral blood. These receptors were collected from a man between 65 and 79 years old with COVID-19, enrolled during active disease.

The chain links TRBV6-5 to TRBJ1-1; D may be TRBD1 (6 bases). V shed 7 bases and J shed 5 bases, with 20 bases lying between them. CDR1 MNHEY and CDR2 SVGAGI come from the germline V gene. The CDR3 sequence is 15 residues long. CDR3 coding DNA: TGTGCCAGCACTCCCGGGGGGGCAGGGCGAACTGAAGCTTTCTTT. It encodes CASTPGGAGRTEAFF.

The chain links TRBV7-9 to TRBJ1-2; TRBD1 agrees at 9 bases. The CDR3 loop spans 15 amino acids. Trimming cost V 0 bases and J 8 bases; bases outside gene matches: 7. Germline lookup yields CDR1 SEHNR and CDR2 FQNEAQ (reference sequence). CDR3 sequence: CASSLAGQGDGGYTF. Here the CDR3 DNA reads TGTGCCAGCAGCTTAGCGGGACAGGGAGACGGAGGCTACACCTTC.

The chain is built from TRBV18 and TRBJ2-7; 8 bases fit TRBD2. With 3 bases clipped from V and 12 bases from J, the junction kept 10 bases outside the gene matches. CDR3 length equals 13 residues. Germline V gene lookup returns CDR1 KGHSH and CDR2 LQKENI. CDR3 coding DNA: TGTGCCAGCTCACCTACCGGGACTAGTAGTCGGTACTTC. This gives the protein CASSPTGTSSRYF.

The V and J genes are TRBV5-1 and TRBJ2-1; 10 nucleotides line up with TRBD2. The CDR3 runs to 14 residues. CDR1 and CDR2 (germline): SGHRS, YFSETQ. The V and J ends lost 4 bases and 9 bases, in that order; junction bases with no gene match: 7. CDR3 in amino acids: CASSLAGEGGEQFF. The CDR3, as DNA: TGCGCCAGCAGCCTAGCGGGAGAGGGGGGTGAGCAGTTCTTC.

The chain carries TRBV10-1 and TRBJ2-1, with D possibly TRBD1 on 6 matching bases. Trimming pared 2 bases from V and 5 bases from J, leaving 19 bases between. This CDR3 is 17 amino acids long. Germline V gene data show CDR1 as WNHNN and CDR2 as SYGVQD (reference sequence). CDR3 protein: CASSENRAGEVHNEQFF. The DNA for the CDR3 is TGCGCCAGCAGTGAGAACAGGGCTGGGGAAGTACACAATGAGCAGTTCTTC.

The table lists this clone with a few counts. The rearrangement links TRBV6-2 or TRBV6-3 to TRBJ1-2; TRBD1 is a possible D gene (5 bases). The germline V gene has CDR1 MNHEY and CDR2 SVGEGT. Trimming left V 0 bases short and J 8 bases short, with 7 bases between. CDR3 length: 12 amino acids. CDR3 protein: CASSYSTGGYTF. DNA for the CDR3: TGTGCCAGCAGTTACTCCACAGGAGGCTACACCTTC.

Only a few counts were recorded for this clone. The chain couples TRBV6-5 to TRBJ1-4, with 7 positions matching TRBD1. The CDR3 extends over 15 amino acids. CDR1 and CDR2 from the germline V gene are MNHEY and SVGAGI. V trimming: 5 bases; J trimming: 0 bases; junction bases outside the gene matches: 3. CDR3 region: CASSTTGATNEKLFF. CDR3 coding DNA: TGTGCCAGCAGTACAACAGGGGCAACTAATGAAAAACTGTTTTTT.

This clone was seen only once. This may stem from a read error, because a much larger clone lies one nucleotide away. The genes are TRBV29-1 and TRBJ1-1; 7 nucleotides agree with TRBD1. This CDR3 region has 14 residues. From germline, CDR1 is SQVTM and CDR2 ANQGSEA. CDR3 protein: CRVGGPGGNTEAFF. The CDR3 DNA reads as TGCCGCGTTGGGGGGCCAGGGGGGAACACTGAAGCTTTCTTT. Together with reference TRBV29-1 and TRBJ1-1, the CDR3 gives the full variable domain: SAVISQKPSRDICQRGTSLTIQCQVDSQVTMMFWYRQQPGQSLTLIATANQGSEATYESGFVIDKFPISRPNLTFSTLTVSNMSPEDSSIYLCRVGGPGGNTEAFFGQGTRLTVV.

This clone has only one observation. The chain's CDR3 is CASSVDEERRHGYTF. CDR3 sequence (DNA): TGTGCCAGCAGCGTAGACGAGGAACGTAGGCATGGCTACACCTTC. This chain links TRBV9 with TRBJ1-2; D is uncertain. Trimming removed 0 bases at V and 6 bases at J, with 15 bases between. The V gene's germline CDR1 is SGDLS and CDR2 YYNGEE. The CDR3 loop spans 15 amino acids.